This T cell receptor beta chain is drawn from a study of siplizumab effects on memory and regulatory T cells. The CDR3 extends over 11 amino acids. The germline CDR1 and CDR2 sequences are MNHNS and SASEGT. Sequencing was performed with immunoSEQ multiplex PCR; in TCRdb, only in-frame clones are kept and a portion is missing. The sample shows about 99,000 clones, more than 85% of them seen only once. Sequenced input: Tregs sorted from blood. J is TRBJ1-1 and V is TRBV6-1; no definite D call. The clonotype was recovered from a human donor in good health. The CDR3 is CATNRVSEAFF. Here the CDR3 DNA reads TGTGCGACGAATAGGGTCAGTGAAGCTTTCTTT.